Below, 12 T cell receptor beta chains from the same sample are listed, as sequenced in a study of immune evolution from preneoplasia to lung adenocarcinoma. Assay used: immunoSEQ multiplex PCR; TCRdb lists only in-frame clones, some missing. The table has roughly 4,000 clones, roughly 89% seen once. Sequenced material: FFPE minimally invasive lung adenocarcinoma tissue. Every receptor here comes from a donor aged 70 or over with lung adenocarcinoma.

V and J are TRBV11-2 and TRBJ2-1; 12 nucleotides agree with TRBD2. The ends lost 1 base at V and 9 bases at J; junction bases unmatched: 10. This CDR3 is built from 17 residues. CDR1 and CDR2 (germline): SGHAT, FQNNGV. Here the CDR3 reads CASSLVGLAGPRVEQFF. The CDR3, as DNA: TGTGCCAGCAGCTTAGTCGGACTAGCGGGACCGAGAGTTGAGCAGTTCTTC.

The rearrangement uses TRBV30 and TRBJ1-2, with 7 bases that match TRBD1. Germline V CDR1 and CDR2: GTSNPN, SVGIG (reference sequence). CDR3 length equals 13 residues. J lost 8 bases, V lost 0 bases, and 6 bases had no gene match. This CDR3 reads CAWSVRGPGGYTF. The CDR3 nucleotides are TGTGCCTGGAGTGTTAGGGGGCCAGGGGGCTACACCTTC.

The chain uses TRBV29-1 and TRBJ2-3; D gene uncertain. The CDR3 is 12 residues long. The V end was cut by 4 bases, the J end by 2 bases, with 7 bases between. CDR1 and CDR2 from the germline V gene are SQVTM and ANQGSEA. The CDR3 protein is CSVAFTTDTQYF. CDR3 sequence (DNA): TGCAGCGTTGCATTCACCACAGATACGCAGTATTTT.

V is TRBV7-6 and J is TRBJ2-2, with 7 bases aligning to TRBD1. The CDR3 contains 15 residues. V was pared by 5 bases and J by 0 bases, with 3 bases of the junction left unmatched. CDR1 is SGHVS and CDR2 is FNYEAQ in the germline V gene. The CDR3 coding sequence is TGTGCCAGCAGCCCTGGGACAGCGAACACCGGGGAGCTGTTTTTT. It specifies CASSPGTANTGELFF. Complete variable domain (other parts from reference TRBV7-6 and TRBJ2-2): GAGVSQSPRYKVTKRGQDVALRCDPISGHVSLYWYRQALGQGPEFLTYFNYEAQQDKSGLPNDRFSAERPEGSISTLTIQRTEQRDSAMYRCASSPGTANTGELFFGEGSRLTVL.

The chain has TRBV5-8 and TRBJ1-1, with 8 bases aligning to TRBD1. This CDR3 region has 15 residues. Trimming removed 1 base from V and 8 bases from J; junction bases left unmatched: 10. Germline V gives CDR1 SGHTS, CDR2 YDEGEE. This CDR3 reads CASSLNGGTGVEAFF. The CDR3 coding sequence is TGTGCCAGCAGCTTGAATGGAGGGACAGGAGTCGAAGCTTTCTTT.

J is TRBJ2-3 and V is TRBV4-1; D is undetermined. Trimming pared 0 bases from V and 0 bases from J, leaving 10 bases between. Germline CDR1 MGHRA, CDR2 YSYEKL. The CDR3 is 16 residues long. CDR3 amino acids: CASSQDLDPSTDTQYF. The CDR3 DNA sequence: TGCGCCAGCAGCCAAGACCTTGACCCTAGCACAGATACGCAGTATTTT.

The V gene is TRBV18, the J gene TRBJ1-2, with D unclear. Trimming shortened V by 0 bases and J by 5 bases, and 10 bases separated the two germline ends. CDR3 length: 14 amino acids. Germline V gene data show CDR1 as KGHSH and CDR2 as LQKENI. The CDR3 DNA sequence: TGTGCCAGCTCACCACCCGGAATAATATATGGCTACACCTTC. This translates into CASSPPGIIYGYTF.

CDR3 in amino acids: CASSRSRLASTGELFF. CDR3 DNA sequence: TGTGCCAGCTCACGATCCCGACTAGCAAGCACCGGGGAGCTGTTTTTT. The gene calls are TRBV18 and TRBJ2-2; TRBD2 aligns across 7 bases. The CDR3 extends over 16 amino acids. The V gene's germline CDR1 is KGHSH and CDR2 LQKENI. Germline trimming cut 4 bases from V and 4 bases from J; bases unmatched to any gene: 9.

The chain joins TRBV5-1 to TRBJ1-2; TRBD1 matches 10 bases. This CDR3 is built from 18 residues. The V gene's germline CDR1 is SGHRS and CDR2 YFSETQ. The J segment lost 4 bases and the V segment lost 1 base, leaving 13 bases of the junction unmatched. The CDR3 loop reads CASSLSGTGAAGGYGYTF. The CDR3 DNA sequence: TGCGCCAGCAGCTTGTCCGGGACAGGGGCGGCCGGCGGCTATGGCTACACCTTC.

This chain links TRBV10-3 with TRBJ2-5, with 8 positions matching TRBD1. This CDR3 is built from 16 residues. J gave up 4 bases and V 6 bases, and 13 bases lay outside the gene matches. In germline, CDR1 is ENHRY, CDR2 SYGVKD. CDR3: CAIRMGGQVLGETQYF. CDR3 nucleotide sequence: TGTGCCATCAGGATGGGGGGACAGGTCCTAGGAGAGACCCAGTACTTC.

The CDR3 nucleotides read TGTGCCAGCAGCTTAGCTAGCGGATTTCAAGAGACCCAGTACTTC. The encoded protein is CASSLASGFQETQYF. This chain links TRBV11-3 with TRBJ2-5, with 7 bases matching TRBD2. V shed 1 base and J 2 bases; nucleotides not matched to a gene: 4. The CDR3 has 15 residues. Germline V gene data show CDR1 as SGHNT and CDR2 as YENEEA.

The chain recombines TRBV5-1 with TRBJ2-3; no clear D gene. Looked up from germline, CDR1 is SGHRS and CDR2 is YFSETQ. The CDR3 spans 15 residues. Trimming pared 0 bases from V and 2 bases from J, leaving 10 bases between. CDR3 sequence reads: CASSLDWQDTDTQYF. CDR3 nucleotide sequence: TGCGCCAGCAGCTTGGATTGGCAGGACACAGATACGCAGTATTTT. Supplemented by reference TRBV5-1 and TRBJ2-3, the full variable domain reads KAGVTQTPRYLIKTRGQQVTLSCSPISGHRSVSWYQQTPGQGLQFLFEYFSETQRNKGNFPGRFSGRQFSNSRSEMNVSTLELGDSALYLCASSLDWQDTDTQYFGPGTRLTVL.